These 14 T cell receptor beta chains were all obtained from the same sample, sequenced in a study of blood T cell repertoires in COVID-19. The method was immunoSEQ multiplex PCR; TCRdb's version includes in-frame clones alone and lacks a portion of them. The table includes approximately 350,000 clones, roughly 87% detected once. Input material: PBMCs or T cells enriched from blood (not recorded which). The receptors were sampled from a woman in her forties or fifties who had recovered from COVID-19.

The J gene is TRBJ1-5, the V gene TRBV7-3, with TRBD1 matching 8 bases. J lost 6 bases, V lost 1 base, and 11 bases had no gene match. This CDR3 is 17 amino acids long. Germline-derived CDR1 and CDR2 are SGHTA and FQGTGA. The DNA for the CDR3 is TGTGCCAGCAGCTTAAGGTGGTGGACAGGGATTTTTCAGCCCCAGCATTTT. Protein product: CASSLRWWTGIFQPQHF.

This clone was observed a handful of times. The CDR3 spells CAWSIWGGKNTEAFF. The CDR3 DNA sequence: TGTGCCTGGAGTATTTGGGGGGGTAAGAACACTGAAGCTTTCTTT. V gene TRBV30 combines with J gene TRBJ1-1; D possibly corresponds to TRBD1 (5 bases). V was clipped by 2 bases and J by 1 base, with 14 bases between them. Germline values: CDR1 GTSNPN, CDR2 SVGIG (reference sequence). The CDR3 sequence is 15 residues long. The full variable domain, in which reference TRBV30 and TRBJ1-1 provide the parts outside the CDR3, is SQTIHQWPATLVQPVGSPLSLECTVEGTSNPNLYWYRQAAGRGLQLLFYSVGIGQISSEVPQNLSASRPQDRQFILSSKKLLLSDSGFYLCAWSIWGGKNTEAFFGQGTRLTVV.

V is TRBV4-3 and J is TRBJ1-6, with 7 bases matching TRBD1. V was pared by 7 bases and J by 7 bases, with 10 bases of the junction left unmatched. The CDR3 has 15 residues. Germline V gene data show CDR1 as LGHNA and CDR2 as YSLEER. The CDR3 sequence: CASNPRAGGNSPLHF. The CDR3 bases are TGCGCCAGCAATCCCCGGGCAGGGGGAAATTCACCCCTCCACTTT.

This chain joins TRBV6-5 and TRBJ1-2, with D perhaps TRBD1 (6 bases). CDR3 length equals 13 residues. Trimming left V 6 bases short and J 4 bases short, with 12 bases between. CDR1 is MNHEY, CDR2 SVGAGI, per germline. The CDR3 coding sequence is TGTGCCAGCAGCTTACAGGGTACCTATGGCTACACCTTC. Residues: CASSLQGTYGYTF.

This clone was recorded once. The chain links TRBV6-2 or TRBV6-3 to TRBJ2-2; a possible D gene is TRBD2 (6 bases). With 6 bases removed from V and 5 bases from J, the gap between germline ends came to 19 bases. The CDR3 length is 16 residues. Looked up from germline, CDR1 is MNHEY and CDR2 is SVGEGT. DNA of the CDR3: TGTGCCAGCAGCAACAACTGGGGGGACTTAACCGGGGAGCTGTTTTTT. It specifies CASSNNWGDLTGELFF.

The sample holds a few counts of this clone. The chain combines TRBV5-5 with TRBJ1-5; TRBD1 is a possible D gene (5 bases). Germline CDR1 SGHKS, CDR2 YYEKEE (reference sequence). V was shortened by 4 bases and J by 4 bases, with 9 bases between the two germline ends. This CDR3 region has 13 residues. CDR3 DNA sequence: TGTGCCAGCAGCACGCAGGGTAATCAGCCCCAGCATTTT. As protein: CASSTQGNQPQHF.

This clone came up a few times. V is TRBV10-3 and J is TRBJ1-4; possible D gene TRBD1, 5 bases. Trimming removed 4 bases from V and 3 bases from J, with 9 bases in between. The CDR3 is 14 amino acids. Looked up from germline, CDR1 is ENHRY and CDR2 is SYGVKD. The CDR3 is CAISAGGANEKLFF. As DNA, the CDR3 is TGTGCCATCAGTGCGGGGGGGGCTAATGAAAAACTGTTTTTT.

The sample holds one count of this clone. V usage is TRBV6-2 or TRBV6-3 and J usage is TRBJ2-1, with D possibly matching TRBD1 (6 bases). Looked up from germline, CDR1 is MNHEY and CDR2 is SVGEGT. The V end lost 4 bases, the J end lost 6 bases, and 22 bases lay between the germline ends. The CDR3 loop spans 17 amino acids. CDR3 in DNA: TGTGCCAGCAGTTCCCCGGTCAGGGGTCGGGGTTCCAATGAGCAGTTCTTC. Protein sequence: CASSSPVRGRGSNEQFF.

The chain links TRBV6-5 to TRBJ1-4; D gene uncertain. Trimming shortened V by 7 bases and J by 4 bases, and 13 bases separated the two germline ends. Germline CDR1 MNHEY, CDR2 SVGAGI. The CDR3 has 14 amino acids. The CDR3 nucleotides are TGTGCCAGCAAGGAGGGTTCAGTTAATGAAAAACTGTTTTTT. Residues: CASKEGSVNEKLFF.

This clone showed up just once. The chain employs TRBV5-1 and TRBJ1-4, with a weak D call TRBD1 (5 bases). Between the trimmed V and J ends, which lost 4 bases and 5 bases, there was a span of 9 bases. Per germline, CDR1 SGHRS and CDR2 YFSETQ. The length of the CDR3 is 13 residues. The CDR3 loop is CASSPDRNEKLFF. The CDR3 DNA sequence: TGCGCCAGCAGCCCCGACAGAAATGAAAAACTGTTTTTT. Full variable domain (missing parts from reference TRBV5-1 and TRBJ1-4): KAGVTQTPRYLIKTRGQQVTLSCSPISGHRSVSWYQQTPGQGLQFLFEYFSETQRNKGNFPGRFSGRQFSNSRSEMNVSTLELGDSALYLCASSPDRNEKLFFGSGTQLSVL.

This rearrangement joins TRBV7-9 to TRBJ1-1; 10 nucleotides match TRBD1. There are 14 residues in the CDR3. Trimming took 5 bases from V and 11 from J; bases not matched to a gene: 11. Per germline, CDR1 SEHNR and CDR2 FQNEAQ (reference sequence). The CDR3 DNA follows: TGTGCCAGCAGCATTACGACAGGGGGCGCGAGGGCTTTCTTT. Translated: CASSITTGGARAFF.

A remark on this clone: The sample carries other DNA sequences with the same CDR3. V and J are TRBV30 and TRBJ1-5; possible D gene TRBD1, 6 bases. The germline gives CDR1 GTSNPN, CDR2 SVGIG (reference sequence). This CDR3 has 13 residues. Between the trimmed V and J ends, which lost 1 base and 2 bases, there was a span of 6 bases. In DNA, the CDR3 is TGTGCCTGGAGTGGGGGGCGCAATCAGCCCCAGCATTTT. Protein sequence: CAWSGGRNQPQHF.

The J gene is TRBJ2-7, the V gene TRBV7-2; D is perhaps TRBD2 (6 bases). CDR1 SGHTA and CDR2 FQGNSA come from the germline V gene. V was trimmed by 4 bases and J by 4 bases, leaving 17 bases between them. The CDR3 extends over 15 amino acids. CDR3 DNA: TGTGCCAGCAGCTCATCCGGGACTTCACTATACGAGCAGTACTTC. It specifies CASSSSGTSLYEQYF.

The V gene is TRBV29-1, the J gene TRBJ1-3; 7 nucleotides agree with TRBD1. Germline lookup yields CDR1 SQVTM and CDR2 ANQGSEA. Trimming at V came to 1 base and at J to 4 bases, leaving 7 bases not matched to a gene. The CDR3 loop spans 15 amino acids. The CDR3 region has the DNA TGCAGCGTTGAAGCGGACGACAGGGAAGGAAACACCATATATTTT. The encoded protein is CSVEADDREGNTIYF.